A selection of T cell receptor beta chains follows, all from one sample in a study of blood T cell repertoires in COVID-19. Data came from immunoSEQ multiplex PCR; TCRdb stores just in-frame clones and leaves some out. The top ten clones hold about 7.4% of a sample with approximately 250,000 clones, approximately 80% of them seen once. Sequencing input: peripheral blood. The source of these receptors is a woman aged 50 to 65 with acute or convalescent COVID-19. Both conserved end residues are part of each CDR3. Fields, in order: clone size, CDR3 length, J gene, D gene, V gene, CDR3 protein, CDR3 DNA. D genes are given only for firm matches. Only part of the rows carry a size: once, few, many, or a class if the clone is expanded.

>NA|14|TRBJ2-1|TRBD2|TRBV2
CASTGLAGVHEQFF
TGTGCCAGCACTGGACTAGCGGGAGTTCATGAGCAGTTCTTC
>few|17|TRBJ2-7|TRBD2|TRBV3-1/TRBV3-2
CASSQGTSGRYPYEQYF
TGTGCCAGCAGCCAAGGGACTAGCGGGAGGTATCCCTACGAGCAGTACTTC
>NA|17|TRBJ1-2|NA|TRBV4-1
CASSPGDRPKPPYGYTF
TGCGCCAGCAGCCCAGGAGACAGGCCGAAACCCCCCTATGGCTACACCTTC
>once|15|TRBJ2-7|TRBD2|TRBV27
CASSLVAGGPYEQYF
TGTGCCAGCAGTTTAGTAGCGGGAGGCCCCTACGAGCAGTACTTC
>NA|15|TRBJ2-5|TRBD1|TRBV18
CASSPRTGGEETQYF
TGTGCCAGCTCACCTCGGACAGGGGGCGAGGAGACCCAGTACTTC
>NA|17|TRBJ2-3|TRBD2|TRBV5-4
CASSLGLAGGPGDTQYF
TGTGCCAGCAGCTTGGGACTAGCGGGAGGCCCGGGAGATACGCAGTATTTT
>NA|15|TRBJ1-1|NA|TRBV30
CAWSVGGVANTEAFF
TGTGCCTGGAGTGTAGGGGGAGTCGCGAACACTGAAGCTTTCTTT
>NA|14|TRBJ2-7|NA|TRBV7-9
CASSLLDSNYEQYF
TGTGCCAGCAGCTTACTGGACAGTAACTACGAGCAGTACTTC
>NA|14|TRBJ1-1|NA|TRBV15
CATSSRASSHGAFF
TGTGCCACCAGTAGCCGCGCCAGCTCTCATGGAGCTTTCTTT
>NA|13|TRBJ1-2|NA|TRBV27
CASSMDGLYGYTF
TGTGCCAGCAGCATGGACGGACTTTATGGCTACACCTTC
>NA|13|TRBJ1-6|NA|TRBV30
CAWGRGGNSPLHF
TGTGCCTGGGGCCGAGGAGGGAATTCACCCCTCCACTTT
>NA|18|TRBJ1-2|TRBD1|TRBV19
CASRQPRGQGSNLGGYTF
TGTGCCAGTAGACAGCCGCGGGGACAGGGAAGTAACCTGGGGGGCTACACCTTC
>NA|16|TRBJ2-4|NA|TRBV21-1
CASSKGPPIPKNIQYF
TGTGCCAGCAGCAAAGGGCCCCCCATCCCCAAAAACATTCAGTACTTC
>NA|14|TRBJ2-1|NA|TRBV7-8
CASRTLWSYNEQFF
TGTGCCAGCAGGACTTTGTGGTCCTACAATGAGCAGTTCTTC
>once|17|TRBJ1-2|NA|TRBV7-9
CASSLEVSRGANYGYTF
TGTGCCAGCAGCTTAGAGGTCTCCCGGGGGGCTAACTATGGCTACACCTTC
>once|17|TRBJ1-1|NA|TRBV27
CASSFSGFPGQNTEAFF
TGTGCCAGCAGTTTCTCCGGGTTTCCGGGACAGAACACTGAAGCTTTCTTT
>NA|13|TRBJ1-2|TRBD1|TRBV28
CASRGQGKDGYTF
TGTGCCAGCAGAGGACAGGGAAAAGACGGCTACACCTTC
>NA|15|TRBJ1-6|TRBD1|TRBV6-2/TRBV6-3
CASSYFGQGGSPLHF
TGTGCCAGCAGTTACTTCGGACAGGGCGGTTCACCCCTCCACTTT
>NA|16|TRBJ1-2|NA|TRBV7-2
CASSSQTGTLNYGYTF
TGTGCCAGCAGCTCGCAAACAGGGACCCTAAACTATGGCTACACCTTC
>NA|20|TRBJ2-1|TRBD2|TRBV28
CASSLKRGLTSGDPYNEQFF
TGTGCCAGCAGTTTAAAAAGGGGGTTGACTAGCGGGGACCCCTACAATGAGCAGTTCTTC
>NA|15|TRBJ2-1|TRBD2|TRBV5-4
CASSLESSGINEQFF
TGTGCCAGCAGCTTGGAGAGTAGCGGGATCAATGAGCAGTTCTTC
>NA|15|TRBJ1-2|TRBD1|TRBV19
CASSIDPDRGSGYTF
TGTGCCAGTAGTATAGATCCGGACAGGGGATCCGGCTACACCTTC
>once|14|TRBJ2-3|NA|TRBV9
CASSPTPSSDTQYF
TGTGCCAGCAGCCCCACCCCTAGTTCAGATACGCAGTATTTT
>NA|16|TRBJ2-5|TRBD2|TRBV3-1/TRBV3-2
CASSQGRAGGWETQYF
TGTGCCAGCAGCCAGGGGAGAGCGGGAGGGTGGGAGACCCAGTACTTC
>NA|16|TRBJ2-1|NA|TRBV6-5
CASSYSPGSSYNEQFF
TGTGCCAGCAGTTACTCGCCCGGGAGTTCCTACAATGAGCAGTTCTTC
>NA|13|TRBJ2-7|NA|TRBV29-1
CSAQAHGLYEQYF
TGCAGCGCCCAGGCACACGGCCTCTACGAGCAGTACTTC
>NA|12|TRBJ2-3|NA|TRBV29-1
CSVGRTGDTQYF
TGCAGCGTTGGCCGCACGGGGGATACGCAGTATTTT
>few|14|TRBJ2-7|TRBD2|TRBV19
CASSGLAGSYEQYF
TGTGCCAGTTCCGGACTAGCGGGATCCTACGAGCAGTACTTC
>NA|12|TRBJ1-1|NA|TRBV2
CASSGGTPEAFF
TGTGCCAGCAGTGGGGGGACACCTGAAGCTTTCTTT
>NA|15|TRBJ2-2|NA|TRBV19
CASSIDRLGTGELFF
TGTGCCAGTAGTATTGACCGACTGGGCACCGGGGAGCTGTTTTTT
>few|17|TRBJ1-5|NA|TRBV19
CASSTLAGYGGNQPQHF
TGTGCCAGTAGTACCCTGGCGGGGTATGGGGGCAATCAGCCCCAGCATTTT
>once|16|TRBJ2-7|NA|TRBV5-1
CASSLAASEHSYEQYF
TGCGCCAGCAGCTTGGCGGCTAGCGAGCACTCCTACGAGCAGTACTTC
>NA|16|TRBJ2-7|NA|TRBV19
CASSIRWLASPGEQYF
TGTGCCAGTAGTATACGGTGGCTAGCGAGCCCAGGCGAGCAGTACTTC
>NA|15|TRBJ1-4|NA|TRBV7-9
CASSSTAGGSEKLFF
TGTGCCAGCAGCTCGACAGCTGGCGGGAGCGAAAAACTGTTTTTT
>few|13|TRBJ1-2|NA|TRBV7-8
CASSLETDYGYTF
TGTGCCAGCAGCTTAGAAACAGACTATGGCTACACCTTC
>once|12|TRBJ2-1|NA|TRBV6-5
CASSYSTGEQFF
TGTGCCAGCAGTTACTCTACAGGGGAGCAGTTCTTC
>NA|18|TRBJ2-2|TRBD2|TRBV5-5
CASSFRGGPATNTGELFF
TGTGCCAGCAGCTTTCGGGGGGGCCCTGCTACGAACACCGGGGAGCTGTTTTTT
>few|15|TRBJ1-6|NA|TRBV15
CATSRERRWDSPLHF
TGTGCCACCAGCAGAGAGAGGCGTTGGGATTCACCCCTCCACTTT
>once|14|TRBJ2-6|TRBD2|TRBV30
CAGARGAGANVLTF
TGTGCCGGGGCCCGGGGGGCTGGGGCCAACGTCCTGACTTTC